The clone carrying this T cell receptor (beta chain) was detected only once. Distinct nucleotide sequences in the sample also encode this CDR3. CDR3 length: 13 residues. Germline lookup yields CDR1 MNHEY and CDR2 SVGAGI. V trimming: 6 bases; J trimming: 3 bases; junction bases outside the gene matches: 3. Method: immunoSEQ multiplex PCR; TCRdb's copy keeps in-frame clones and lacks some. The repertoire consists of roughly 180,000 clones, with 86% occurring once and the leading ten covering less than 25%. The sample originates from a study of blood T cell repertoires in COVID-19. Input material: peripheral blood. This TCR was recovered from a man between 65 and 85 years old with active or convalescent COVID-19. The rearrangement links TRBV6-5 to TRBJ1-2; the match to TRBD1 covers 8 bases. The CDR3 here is CASRPDRDYGYTF. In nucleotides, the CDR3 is TGTGCCAGCAGACCGGACAGGGACTATGGCTACACCTTC.